Presented here are 23 T cell receptor beta chains from one specimen sequenced in a study of blood T cells in healthy people across ages. A second roughly 6 to 12 cycle PCR used barcoded and J-beta primers. TCRdb re-called the 5' RACE reads with MiXCR, one entry per CDR3 protein. The table includes 1.5 million to 2 million distinct CDR3 sequences, about 31% detected once. The sequencing sample was made of blood. The receptors stem from a young woman in good health.

The chain couples TRBV27 to TRBJ2-7; TRBD1 is a possible D gene (6 bases). CDR1 MNHEY and CDR2 SMNVEV come from the germline V gene (reference sequence). This CDR3 comprises 14 residues. Trimming took 3 bases from V and 7 from J, leaving 16 bases between them. DNA for the CDR3: TGTGCCAGCAGTTTGGGCTACAGGGCTGGAGAGCAGTACTTC. It specifies CASSLGYRAGEQYF.

The chain is built from TRBV2 and TRBJ1-1; D perhaps matches TRBD1 (6 bases). V lost 2 bases, J lost 10 bases, and 11 bases lay in between. The CDR3 is 12 amino acids. Per germline, CDR1 SNHLY and CDR2 FYNNEI. CDR3 in DNA: TGTGCCAGCAGTGAAACGGGGACATCAGCTTTCTTT. This codes for CASSETGTSAFF. Together with reference TRBV2 and TRBJ1-1, the CDR3 gives the full variable domain: EPEVTQTPSHQVTQMGQEVILRCVPISNHLYFYWYRQILGQKVEFLVSFYNNEISEKSEIFDDQFSVERPDGSNFTLKIRSTKLEDSAMYFCASSETGTSAFFGQGTRLTVV.

The gene calls are TRBV5-1 and TRBJ2-5; the D is unclear. The ends were cut back, 4 bases at V and 5 bases at J, with 15 bases in the middle. This CDR3 comprises 14 residues. CDR1 is SGHRS, CDR2 YFSETQ, per germline. Here the CDR3 reads CASSQPLGLETQYF. The CDR3, as DNA: TGCGCCAGCAGCCAACCCCTTGGCTTGGAGACCCAGTACTTC.

Worth noting for this clonotype: The junction does not match germline at one end; this may be a read error. The chain has TRBV5-1 and TRBJ2-7, with a tentative D call TRBD1 (6 bases). The CDR3 has 13 amino acids. Germline V CDR1 and CDR2: SGHRS, YFSETQ. CDR3 loop: CASTPDSSCEQYF. The CDR3 coding sequence is TGCGCCAGCACTCCGGACAGTTCCTGCGAGCAGTACTTC.

In this sample, this clonotype turned up a few times. The chain carries TRBV20-1 and TRBJ1-1, with D hard to call. The CDR3 extends over 16 amino acids. CDR1 DFQATT and CDR2 SNEGSKA come from the germline V gene (reference sequence). The V end lost 1 base, the J end lost 1 base, and 16 bases lay between the germline ends. The CDR3 reads CSARVTLGQSNTEAFF. Here the CDR3 DNA reads TGCAGTGCTAGAGTCACCCTCGGGCAGTCGAACACTGAAGCTTTCTTT.

Regarding this clonotype: This clone may be a read error of a much larger clone one base away. V gene TRBV10-3 combines with J gene TRBJ2-5; TRBD1 aligns across 7 bases. CDR3 length: 13 amino acids. Germline V gene data show CDR1 as ENHRY and CDR2 as SYGVKD. Trimming cost V 4 bases and J 4 bases; bases outside gene matches: 3. The CDR3 DNA is TGTGCCATCAGTGTAAGGGGGCGAGAGACCCAGTACTTC. Translated: CAISVRGRETQYF.

The DNA of the CDR3 is TGTGCCAGCAGCGCTTCTACAGGGGGCGCCGAGACCCAGTACTTC. Its translation: CASSASTGGAETQYF. The chain has TRBV9 and TRBJ2-5, with TRBD1 matching 9 bases. V lost 3 bases to trimming and J lost 5 bases; unmatched junction nucleotides: 8. The length of the CDR3 is 15 residues. The germline CDR1 and CDR2 sequences are SGDLS and YYNGEE. Based on the CDR3 plus reference TRBV9 and TRBJ2-5, the full variable domain is DSGVTQTPKHLITATGQRVTLRCSPRSGDLSVYWYQQSLDQGLQFLIQYYNGEERAKGNILERFSAQQFPDLHSELNLSSLELGDSALYFCASSASTGGAETQYFGPGTRLLVL.

CDR3 nucleotides: TGTGCCAGCAGCCAAGATCTACTAGAGTTTCAGTATTTT. Amino acid sequence: CASSQDLLEFQYF. The rearrangement joins TRBV3-1 to TRBJ2-3, with D possibly TRBD2 on 5 matching bases. Germline-derived CDR1 and CDR2 are LGHDT and YNNKEL (reference sequence). CDR3 length: 13 residues. Trimming removed 0 bases at V and 12 bases at J, with 13 bases between.

Notes on this clonotype: A clone one base away is much larger, so this may be a read error. J is TRBJ2-7 and V is TRBV7-2; a possible D gene is TRBD2 (6 bases). The CDR3 consists of 13 residues. Germline V gene data show CDR1 as SGHTA and CDR2 as FQGNSA. V lost 8 bases and J lost 5, with 16 bases in between. The CDR3, as DNA: TGTGCCAGCGGCTCGCTAGCGACGGACGAGCAGTACTTC. Its translation: CASGSLATDEQYF.

Points on this clonotype: A much larger clone lies one base from this, so it may be a read error. The J gene is TRBJ2-7, the V gene TRBV4-2; 9 bases match TRBD1. Looked up from germline, CDR1 is LGHNA and CDR2 is YNFKEQ. CDR3 length: 15 residues. V gave up 2 bases and J gave up 3 bases; unmatched junction bases: 5. The CDR3 here is CASSQPQGALYEQYF. The CDR3 DNA reads TGTGCCAGCAGCCAACCACAGGGGGCTCTCTACGAGCAGTACTTC.

V is TRBV9 and J is TRBJ1-5; a weak D match, TRBD1 (6 bases). This CDR3 is 14 amino acids long. The germline V gene encodes CDR1 SGDLS and CDR2 YYNGEE. V was pared by 2 bases and J by 6 bases, with 12 bases between. The CDR3 loop reads CASSVGTSPQPQHF. Written as DNA, the CDR3 is TGTGCCAGCAGCGTTGGGACAAGTCCTCAGCCCCAGCATTTT.

The chain joins TRBV7-6 to TRBJ1-1; D not certain. The CDR3 length is 13 residues. CDR1 and CDR2 (germline): SGHVS, FNYEAQ. The V end lost 5 bases, the J end lost 6 bases, and 13 bases lay between the germline ends. CDR3 coding DNA: TGTGCCAGCAGCCTAAGAGAGAGGGCTGAAGCTTTCTTT. Amino acid sequence: CASSLRERAEAFF.

The V and J genes are TRBV4-1 and TRBJ2-3, with D unresolved. V was trimmed by 4 bases and J by 2 bases, leaving 16 bases between them. From germline, CDR1 is MGHRA and CDR2 YSYEKL. CDR3 length: 16 residues. This CDR3 reads CASSPAASLVTDTQYF. CDR3 coding DNA: TGCGCCAGCAGCCCCGCCGCCTCCTTAGTCACAGATACGCAGTATTTT.

Only one count was recorded for this clonotype. Germline and junction disagree at one end, which may indicate a read error. The chain recombines TRBV20-1 with TRBJ2-5, with D maybe TRBD1 (5 bases). The CDR3 totals 12 residues. Germline values: CDR1 DFQATT, CDR2 SNEGSKA (reference sequence). The CDR3 nucleotides are TGCCGTGCTTGGCAGGGTGGGGAGACCCAGTACTTC. Residues: CRAWQGGETQYF.

The J gene is TRBJ1-5, the V gene TRBV5-1, with 9 bases matching TRBD1. CDR3 length: 16 residues. J was trimmed by 3 bases and V by 0 bases; bases with no gene match: 4. Germline lookup yields CDR1 SGHRS and CDR2 YFSETQ. CDR3 DNA sequence: TGCGCCAGCAGCTTGGCCGGGACAGGGCTCAATCAGCCCCAGCATTTT. Translation gives CASSLAGTGLNQPQHF.

This clonotype was found a few times. This may be a read error, as it is one base from a much larger clone. The V gene is TRBV7-3, the J gene TRBJ2-3; D possibly uses TRBD1 or TRBD2 (5 bases each). Trimming cost V 8 bases and J 2 bases, with 17 bases left between them. CDR3 length equals 15 residues. In germline, CDR1 is SGHTA, CDR2 FQGTGA. The CDR3 loop is CASAQDLADTDTQYF. Here the CDR3 DNA reads TGTGCCAGCGCACAGGACCTAGCCGACACAGATACGCAGTATTTT.

In its sample, this clonotype was seen a few times. The V gene is TRBV6-6, the J gene TRBJ1-2, with 12 bases matching TRBD1. Germline values: CDR1 MNHNY, CDR2 SVGAGI (reference sequence). This CDR3 has 15 residues. J was trimmed by 6 bases and V by 2 bases; bases with no gene match: 4. The CDR3 DNA is TGTGCCAGCAGTTACGGGACAGGGGGCCCGGATGGCTACACCTTC. Translated, it gives CASSYGTGGPDGYTF.

This clonotype was recorded a few times. The chain carries TRBV7-8 and TRBJ2-1; D is ambiguous. Germline CDR1 reads SGHVS; CDR2 reads FQNEAQ. The CDR3 covers 12 residues. Trimming removed 5 bases from V and 12 bases from J, with 14 bases in between. The CDR3 DNA reads TGTGCCAGCAGCACAGACCAGTTTGCGCAGTTCTTC. Protein product: CASSTDQFAQFF.

The chain employs TRBV20-1 and TRBJ2-4, with a possible D match to TRBD2 (6 bases). CDR3 size: 14 residues. V was pared by 5 bases and J by 1 base, with 12 bases between. CDR1 and CDR2 (germline): DFQATT, SNEGSKA (reference sequence). The CDR3 coding sequence is TGCAGTGCTTCTGATCGGGGGGCCAAAAACATTCAGTACTTC. Translated: CSASDRGAKNIQYF.

The chain couples TRBV20-1 to TRBJ2-7; TRBD1 aligns across 9 bases. The J call is uncertain, as TRBJ2-5 better fits the DNA end. Germline CDR1 reads DFQATT; CDR2 reads SNEGSKA (reference sequence). The CDR3 contains 15 residues. The DNA for the CDR3 is TGCAGTGCTAGGTTCGGGACAGGGTTTAGCGAGACCCAGTACTTC. It translates to CSARFGTGFSETQYF.

This clonotype was observed a handful of times. The rearrangement uses TRBV4-1 and TRBJ1-5, with 11 nucleotides matching TRBD1. Germline V CDR1 and CDR2: MGHRA, YSYEKL. V dropped 6 bases and J dropped 10; count of bases not matched to a gene: 8. This CDR3 comprises 14 residues. CDR3 bases: TGCGCCAGCAGTGGACAGGGGGCGAGGGATCCCCAGCATTTT. Its translation: CASSGQGARDPQHF.

The genes are TRBV28 and TRBJ2-3; a weak D match, TRBD2 (6 bases). The CDR3 runs 13 residues. The V gene's germline CDR1 is MDHEN and CDR2 SYDVKM. The germline V and J ends were trimmed by 9 bases and 10 bases, with 20 bases remaining between them. For the CDR3, the DNA is TGTGCCAGTGAAACCGCGGGGACTCCTTCGCAGTATTTT. Translated: CASETAGTPSQYF.

This chain links TRBV7-3 with TRBJ2-3, with D hard to call. This CDR3 has 16 residues. In germline, CDR1 is SGHTA, CDR2 FQGTGA. V lost 0 bases, J lost 0 bases, and 10 bases lay in between. The CDR3 DNA follows: TGTGCCAGCAGCTTAACGTTTCAACTTAGCACAGATACGCAGTATTTT. Translating it yields CASSLTFQLSTDTQYF.